Detailed here is one T cell receptor beta chain. Its antigen is unidentified. Unmatched junction bases numbered 3, after V lost 4 bases and J lost 4 bases. CDR1 is SGHTA and CDR2 is FQGNSA in the germline V gene. This CDR3 has 13 amino acids. This sample stems from a study of circulating and synovial CD4+ cells in juvenile arthritis. Sequenced samples came from active juvenile idiopathic arthritis patients. The data were produced by immunoSEQ multiplex PCR, yet TCRdb's version contains in-frame clones alone and is incomplete. The sample has over 13,000 clones, 75% to 90% seen once. Study-wide results and caveats: Shared-clonotype fractions with synovium likely underestimate full repertoire overlap. These blood cells shared more CDR3 sequences with synovium than bulk blood.

The chain combines TRBV7-2 with TRBJ1-1; TRBD1 matches 7 bases. The sample comprised CD4+ T cells from synovial fluid. The receptor's source is a human patient with juvenile idiopathic arthritis. Some clones in this sample may be carry-over from other donors' samples. The CDR3 nucleotides read TGTGCCAGCAGCTCCCAGGGGGGCACTGAAGCTTTCTTT. This encodes CASSSQGGTEAFF. Drawing the rest from reference TRBV7-2 and TRBJ1-1, the complete variable domain is GAGVSQSPSNKVTEKGKDVELRCDPISGHTALYWYRQSLGQGLEFLIYFQGNSAPDKSGLPSDRFSAERTGGSVSTLTIQRTQQEDSAVYLCASSSQGGTEAFFGQGTRLTVV.